These 19 T cell receptor beta chains came from one sample sequenced in a study of early T cells in non-severe SARS-CoV-2 infection. One entry per CDR3 protein, called by TCRdb with MiXCR from the 5' RACE reads. The sample carries 83,000 or so distinct CDR3 sequences, roughly a tenth recorded once. The source was whole blood, collected at baseline. The receptor source for this set is an adult who was a healthcare worker with PCR-confirmed SARS-CoV-2 infection or an uninfected control (not recorded which).

This clonotype has a handful of counts. The CDR3 loop reads CASSNDILDALTF. The CDR3, as DNA: TGTGCCAGCAGCAACGACATCCTCGATGCACTCACCTTC. The J gene is TRBJ1-2, the V gene TRBV3-1; no clear D. CDR1 and CDR2 from the germline V gene are LGHDT and YNNKEL (reference sequence). V was clipped by 5 bases and J by 13 bases, with 20 bases between them. The CDR3 has 13 amino acids.

In this sample, this clonotype turned up many times. The chain uses TRBV19 and TRBJ2-6; D gene ambiguous. From germline, CDR1 is LNHDA and CDR2 SQIVND (reference sequence). This CDR3 is 15 amino acids long. V lost 6 bases, J lost 0 bases, and 9 bases lay in between. The CDR3 coding sequence is TGTGCCAGTAGAAAAGATCACTCTGGGGCCAACGTCCTGACTTTC. This sequence encodes CASRKDHSGANVLTF. Looking up the rest from reference TRBV19 and TRBJ2-6 gives the full variable domain: DGGITQSPKYLFRKEGQNVTLSCEQNLNHDAMYWYRQDPGQGLRLIYYSQIVNDFQKGDIAEGYSVSREKKESFPLTVTSAQKNPTAFYLCASRKDHSGANVLTFGAGSRLTVL.

This clonotype has a handful of counts. The CDR3 DNA reads TGTGCCAGCAGCTTAAGCGGGGGGCACGGCACCGGGGAGCTGTTTTTT. Amino acid sequence: CASSLSGGHGTGELFF. The chain has TRBV7-3 and TRBJ2-2, with 8 bases matching TRBD2. V lost 1 base and J lost 4; bases outside the gene matches: 5. The germline gives CDR1 SGHTA, CDR2 FQGTGA. This CDR3 has 16 amino acids.

This clonotype was seen ten or more times. This chain uses TRBV12-3 or TRBV12-4 with TRBJ1-5, with D perhaps TRBD1 (6 bases). This CDR3 region has 15 residues. V lost 5 bases and J lost 0, with 11 bases in between. The CDR3 reads CASSPGQYSNQPQHF. CDR3 coding DNA: TGTGCCAGCAGTCCTGGACAGTATAGCAATCAGCCCCAGCATTTT.

V and J are TRBV12-3 or TRBV12-4 and TRBJ2-3, with D tentatively TRBD2 (6 bases). This CDR3 spans 15 amino acids. V was cut by 5 bases and J by 4 bases, with 16 bases left in between. The CDR3 loop is CASSLREWGADTQYF. The CDR3 DNA sequence: TGTGCCAGCAGTCTTCGGGAATGGGGGGCAGATACGCAGTATTTT.

This clonotype came up many times. The chain employs TRBV25-1 and TRBJ2-2; no definite D call. The CDR3 loop spans 14 amino acids. Trimming took 3 bases from V and 4 from J, leaving 9 bases between them. Per germline, CDR1 MGHDK and CDR2 SYGVNS. CDR3 sequence: CASSEGLGTGELFF. Written as DNA, the CDR3 is TGTGCCAGCAGTGAGGGTTTGGGCACCGGGGAGCTGTTTTTT.

This clonotype was counted only a few times. The chain joins TRBV7-3 to TRBJ2-5; weak D call: TRBD1 (5 bases). In germline, CDR1 is SGHTA, CDR2 FQGTGA. The CDR3 sequence is 13 residues long. Trimming cost V 4 bases and J 5 bases, with 11 bases left between them. The CDR3: CASSSQGQETQYF. In DNA form, the CDR3 reads TGTGCCAGCAGCTCGCAGGGCCAGGAGACCCAGTACTTC.

In this sample, this clonotype turned up many times. This sequence joins TRBV20-1 and TRBJ1-1; a possible D gene is TRBD1 (6 bases). Germline assignment: CDR1 DFQATT and CDR2 SNEGSKA (reference sequence). The germline V and J ends were trimmed by 3 bases and 1 base, with 9 bases remaining between them. The CDR3 has 13 residues. This CDR3 is CSARWTANTEAFF. CDR3 in DNA: TGCAGTGCTAGGTGGACAGCGAACACTGAAGCTTTCTTT.

This clonotype came up a few times. V and J are TRBV7-7 and TRBJ2-5; 7 nucleotides agree with TRBD2. The CDR3 length is 14 residues. V dropped 3 bases and J dropped 2; count of bases not matched to a gene: 3. Germline CDR1 reads SSHAT; CDR2 reads FNYEAQ (reference sequence). Written as DNA, the CDR3 is TGTGCCAGCAGCTTTAGCGGGCAGCAAGAGACCCAGTACTTC. Protein product: CASSFSGQQETQYF.

Only a few counts were recorded for this clonotype. The V gene is TRBV5-6, the J gene TRBJ2-1; D is perhaps TRBD2 (5 bases). V shed 2 bases and J shed 9 bases, with 12 bases lying between them. This CDR3 has 13 residues. Germline CDR1 reads SGHDT; CDR2 reads YYEEEE. The DNA of the CDR3 is TGTGCCAGCAGCTTAACCACTAGTCGTGAGCAGTTCTTC. Translating it yields CASSLTTSREQFF. The complete variable domain, with remaining parts taken from reference TRBV5-6 and TRBJ2-1, reads DAGVTQSPTHLIKTRGQQVTLRCSPKSGHDTVSWYQQALGQGPQFIFQYYEEEERQRGNFPDRFSGHQFPNYSSELNVNALLLGDSALYLCASSLTTSREQFFGPGTRLTVL.

Only a few counts were recorded for this clonotype. The V call is TRBV4-1, the J call TRBJ2-7; 8 bases agree with TRBD2. The trim removed 3 bases at V and 2 bases at J, leaving 18 bases unmatched. Per germline, CDR1 MGHRA and CDR2 YSYEKL. There are 19 residues in the CDR3. The CDR3 loop reads CASSQRLAYKPAGTYEQYF. CDR3 nucleotides: TGCGCCAGCAGCCAGCGACTAGCGTACAAACCCGCGGGGACCTACGAGCAGTACTTC.

V and J are TRBV24-1 and TRBJ2-7; 10 bases align to TRBD2. Trimming at V came to 5 bases and at J to 2 bases, leaving 8 bases not matched to a gene. CDR1 and CDR2 (germline): KGHDR, SFDVKD. The CDR3 sequence is 16 residues long. Here the CDR3 reads CATSGTSGPEAYEQYF. As DNA, the CDR3 is TGTGCCACCAGTGGGACTAGCGGTCCCGAGGCCTACGAGCAGTACTTC.

This clonotype occurred a few times. The rearrangement uses TRBV7-9 and TRBJ1-2, with D unclear. Trimming took off 0 bases at V and 7 bases at J, with 9 bases between the two ends. CDR1 is SEHNR, CDR2 FQNEAQ, per germline (reference sequence). There are 13 residues in the CDR3. CDR3 DNA sequence: TGTGCCAGCAGCTTAGCTGTCTTGTTTGGCTACACCTTC. It codes for CASSLAVLFGYTF.

This clonotype occurred many times. The chain uses TRBV27 and TRBJ2-6, with a weak D call TRBD1 (5 bases). CDR3 size: 17 residues. Germline CDR1 is MNHEY and CDR2 is SMNVEV (reference sequence). Trimming stripped 2 bases from V and 1 base from J, with 12 bases between. Here the CDR3 reads CASSLAGLGSGANVLTF. The CDR3 nucleotides read TGTGCCAGCAGTTTAGCAGGGTTGGGATCTGGGGCCAACGTCCTGACTTTC.

This clonotype was counted ten times or more. The V call is TRBV12-3 or TRBV12-4, the J call TRBJ1-6; a possible D gene is TRBD1 (6 bases). This CDR3 comprises 14 residues. V was pared by 5 bases and J by 11 bases, with 16 bases between. The DNA of the CDR3 is TGTGCCAGCAGTCCCGGACAGAGACTCCCACCCCTCCACTTT. Residues: CASSPGQRLPPLHF.

This clonotype was detected a few times. The rearrangement links TRBV7-3 to TRBJ2-2, with D uncertain. Germline CDR1 is SGHTA and CDR2 is FQGTGA. V was clipped by 5 bases and J by 5 bases, with 9 bases between them. The CDR3 runs 13 residues. The CDR3 sequence: CASSRQVTGELFF. The CDR3 region has the DNA TGTGCCAGCAGCCGTCAAGTAACCGGGGAGCTGTTTTTT. The complete variable domain, with remaining parts taken from reference TRBV7-3 and TRBJ2-2, reads GAGVSQTPSNKVTEKGKYVELRCDPISGHTALYWYRQSLGQGPEFLIYFQGTGAADDSGLPNDRFFAVRPEGSVSTLKIQRTERGDSAVYLCASSRQVTGELFFGEGSRLTVL.

This clonotype came up a few times. The rearrangement uses TRBV6-1 and TRBJ1-2, with D possibly matching TRBD1 (5 bases). The CDR3 extends over 14 amino acids. Germline CDR1 is MNHNS and CDR2 is SASEGT. V lost 0 bases to trimming and J lost 7 bases, with 12 bases between them. The CDR3 coding sequence is TGTGCCAGCAGTGAAGCCGGGACCTCCTCTGGCTACACCTTC. It translates to CASSEAGTSSGYTF.

This clonotype was recorded many times. The V gene is TRBV11-2, the J gene TRBJ2-7; TRBD2 agrees at 11 bases. V trimming: 5 bases; J trimming: 3 bases; junction bases outside the gene matches: 9. CDR3 length equals 16 residues. Germline V gives CDR1 SGHAT, CDR2 FQNNGV. The DNA for the CDR3 is TGTGCCAGCAGCCCATCGACTAGCGGGATTCACTACGAGCAGTACTTC. As protein: CASSPSTSGIHYEQYF.

In its sample, this clonotype was seen many times. V and J are TRBV20-1 and TRBJ2-1; TRBD2 agrees at 10 bases. The CDR3 totals 15 residues. V lost 2 bases and J lost 10; bases outside the gene matches: 11. Germline CDR1 and CDR2: DFQATT and SNEGSKA (reference sequence). The CDR3: CSARRAGLAGEEQFF. Written as DNA, the CDR3 is TGCAGTGCTAGACGGGCGGGCCTAGCGGGAGAAGAGCAGTTCTTC.